The 7 T cell receptor beta chains in this list originate from one sample, sequenced in a study of shared clonotypes between healthy human individuals. Here immunoSEQ multiplex PCR was the method, and the copy in TCRdb shows in-frame clones only, minus some. The table has around 600,000 clones, roughly 98% seen once. Terminally differentiated effector memory CD45RA+ cells were excluded from the naive CD8 cells, which were CD45RO-negative and positively selected for CCR7. The sequenced sample was naive CD8+ T cells sorted from blood. The receptors shown here come from a man aged 25-40 years in good health.

V gene TRBV5-6 combines with J gene TRBJ2-7; 7 bases are a match to TRBD1. The CDR3 has 14 residues. V dropped 4 bases and J dropped 5; count of bases not matched to a gene: 9. Germline CDR1 is SGHDT and CDR2 is YYEEEE. The CDR3 is CASSHSYRGNEQYF. CDR3 nucleotides: TGTGCCAGCAGCCACTCCTACAGGGGAAACGAGCAGTACTTC.

About this clone itself: In the same sample, other DNA sequences code for this CDR3. The V call is TRBV5-1, the J call TRBJ2-7, with TRBD1 as a possible D gene (6 bases). Trimming removed 0 bases from V and 4 bases from J, with 11 bases in between. CDR3 length equals 14 residues. CDR1 SGHRS and CDR2 YFSETQ come from the germline V gene. The CDR3 DNA reads as TGCGCCAGCAGCTTGGCCAGGGGCGGTTACGAGCAGTACTTC. Its protein is CASSLARGGYEQYF.

J is TRBJ2-1 and V is TRBV11-3; the D gene is possibly TRBD2 (5 bases). V was cut by 5 bases and J by 5 bases, with 13 bases left in between. Germline CDR1 is SGHNT and CDR2 is YENEEA. The CDR3 has 14 amino acids. CDR3: CASSISVRDNEQFF. The CDR3 coding sequence is TGTGCCAGCAGCATTAGCGTCCGAGACAATGAGCAGTTCTTC. The full variable domain, rest sourced from reference TRBV11-3 and TRBJ2-1, is EAGVVQSPRYKIIEKKQPVAFWCNPISGHNTLYWYLQNLGQGPELLIRYENEEAVDDSQLPKDRFSAERLKGVDSTLKIQPAELGDSAVYLCASSISVRDNEQFFGPGTRLTVL.

The chain links TRBV4-1 to TRBJ2-1, with 10 bases fitting TRBD2. Germline trimming cut 0 bases from V and 8 bases from J; bases unmatched to any gene: 4. Germline lookup yields CDR1 MGHRA and CDR2 YSYEKL. The CDR3 is 15 residues long. The CDR3 loop reads CASSQEGLAGDEQFF. The DNA of the CDR3 is TGCGCCAGCAGCCAAGAAGGGCTAGCGGGAGATGAGCAGTTCTTC.

This chain links TRBV7-6 with TRBJ2-3, with a tentative D call TRBD1 (5 bases). CDR1 and CDR2 (germline): SGHVS, FNYEAQ. The CDR3 is 14 residues long. Trimming pared 4 bases from V and 2 bases from J, leaving 10 bases between. Here the CDR3 reads CASSYQGNTDTQYF. The CDR3 DNA reads as TGTGCCAGCAGCTACCAGGGTAACACAGATACGCAGTATTTT.

V gene TRBV7-9 combines with J gene TRBJ2-3; 7 bases are shared with TRBD2. The germline V gene has CDR1 SEHNR and CDR2 FQNEAQ (reference sequence). The CDR3 has 15 residues. V trimming: 2 bases; J trimming: 2 bases; junction bases outside the gene matches: 4. The CDR3 sequence: CASSLYGRDTDTQYF. CDR3 coding DNA: TGTGCCAGCAGCTTATATGGGAGGGACACAGATACGCAGTATTTT.

The chain has TRBV30 and TRBJ2-7; perhaps D is TRBD1 or TRBD2 (5 bases each). The CDR3 has 12 amino acids. Germline CDR1 GTSNPN, CDR2 SVGIG (reference sequence). Deletions cut 4 bases from V and 6 bases from J, with 13 bases between. CDR3 sequence reads: CAWNQRTLEQYF. DNA for the CDR3: TGTGCCTGGAATCAGCGGACACTCGAGCAGTACTTC. The complete variable domain, with remaining parts taken from reference TRBV30 and TRBJ2-7, reads SQTIHQWPATLVQPVGSPLSLECTVEGTSNPNLYWYRQAAGRGLQLLFYSVGIGQISSEVPQNLSASRPQDRQFILSSKKLLLSDSGFYLCAWNQRTLEQYFGPGTRLTVT.